A single sample is the source of the 28 T cell receptor beta chains below, sequenced in a study of technical replicates of blood from several donors. TCRdb's table, derived via immunoSEQ multiplex PCR, lists solely in-frame clones and lacks some. The sample has 79,000 or so clones, 95% to 97% seen once. Sequenced sample: T cells isolated from PBMCs. These TCRs come from a human donor in good health.

This chain connects TRBV4-2 to TRBJ2-2; no reliable D call. CDR3 size: 14 residues. CDR1 and CDR2 (germline): LGHNA, YNFKEQ. Trimming left V 1 base short and J 3 bases short, with 6 bases between. The CDR3 nucleotides are TGTGCCAGCAGCCAAGTTCTTTACACCGGGGAGCTGTTTTTT. It translates to CASSQVLYTGELFF.

The V call is TRBV2, the J call TRBJ1-2; TRBD1 is a possible D gene (6 bases). Trimming shortened V by 10 bases and J by 8 bases, and 20 bases separated the two germline ends. The length of the CDR3 is 13 residues. Germline V gives CDR1 SNHLY, CDR2 FYNNEI. The CDR3 nucleotides are TGTGCCACCCCTCGGGGGGGGGCGCGAGGCTACACCTTC. Translation: CATPRGGARGYTF.

V gene TRBV10-3 combines with J gene TRBJ1-3; D may be TRBD1 (5 bases). The CDR3 extends over 14 amino acids. Per the germline V gene, CDR1 is ENHRY and CDR2 is SYGVKD. Deletions cut 2 bases from V and 3 bases from J, with 8 bases between. As DNA, the CDR3 is TGTGCCATCAGTGAGGGGGCCGGTGGAAACACCATATATTTT. Translating gives CAISEGAGGNTIYF.

The genes are TRBV9 and TRBJ2-1, with TRBD1 matching over 9 bases. The CDR3 runs to 15 residues. Germline-derived CDR1 and CDR2 are SGDLS and YYNGEE. The V gene end was trimmed by 7 bases and the J gene end by 6 bases; junction bases not matched to a gene: 11. In nucleotides, the CDR3 is TGTGCCAGCGGGGGGGGACAGGGAGCGATCAATGAGCAGTTCTTC. Encoded protein: CASGGGQGAINEQFF.

CDR3 in DNA: TGTGCCAGCAGTCTAACCTGGACAGTATTTAATGAAAAACTGTTTTTT. As protein: CASSLTWTVFNEKLFF. The rearrangement links TRBV28 to TRBJ1-4; maybe TRBD1 (6 bases). V was cut by 5 bases and J by 4 bases, with 17 bases left in between. This CDR3 has 16 amino acids. Germline V gene sequence: CDR1 MDHEN, CDR2 SYDVKM. Full variable domain (remainder filled in from reference TRBV28 and TRBJ1-4): DVKVTQSSRYLVKRTGEKVFLECVQDMDHENMFWYRQDPGLGLRLIYFSYDVKMKEKGDIPEGYSVSREKKERFSLILESASTNQTSMYLCASSLTWTVFNEKLFFGSGTQLSVL.

This chain links TRBV6-5 with TRBJ1-2, with 7 positions matching TRBD1. The length of the CDR3 is 13 residues. Germline values: CDR1 MNHEY, CDR2 SVGAGI. V lost 5 bases to trimming and J lost 12 bases; unmatched junction nucleotides: 12. This CDR3 reads CASSLGPLGQNTF. The CDR3 region has the DNA TGTGCCAGCAGTCTAGGACCACTGGGACAGAACACCTTC.

The V call is TRBV5-1, the J call TRBJ1-1, with a possible D match to TRBD1 (6 bases). CDR1 is SGHRS and CDR2 is YFSETQ in the germline V gene. The CDR3 has 17 residues. V was cut by 0 bases and J by 3 bases, with 18 bases left in between. CDR3 sequence reads: CASSLEGGSSGDTEAFF. CDR3 DNA sequence: TGCGCCAGCAGCTTGGAAGGGGGATCTAGCGGTGACACTGAAGCTTTCTTT.

This clone has only a few counts. In DNA, the CDR3 is TGCGCCAGCAGTGACGGACAGGCCACTGAAGCTTTCTTT. This sequence encodes CASSDGQATEAFF. The chain is built from TRBV10-1 and TRBJ1-1, with TRBD1 identical over 7 bases. In germline, CDR1 is WNHNN, CDR2 SYGVQD (reference sequence). The ends lost 3 bases at V and 4 bases at J; junction bases unmatched: 2. There are 13 residues in the CDR3.

This clone was seen once. The chain couples TRBV29-1 to TRBJ2-1, with 8 nucleotides matching TRBD2. CDR1 and CDR2 from the germline V gene are SQVTM and ANQGSEA. This CDR3 has 16 amino acids. Trimming at V came to 5 bases and at J to 4 bases, leaving 13 bases not matched to a gene. The DNA for the CDR3 is TGCAGCGTTCCCCATGCAGCGGGAGAATATTACAATGAGCAGTTCTTC. It codes for CSVPHAAGEYYNEQFF.

The chain combines TRBV9 with TRBJ2-7; 7 bases agree with TRBD1. The ends lost 5 bases at V and 3 bases at J; junction bases unmatched: 5. The CDR3 contains 13 residues. Per germline, CDR1 SGDLS and CDR2 YYNGEE. The CDR3 loop is CASSIGGGYEQYF. The CDR3 nucleotides are TGTGCCAGCAGTATAGGGGGCGGCTACGAGCAGTACTTC.

V gene TRBV7-6 combines with J gene TRBJ1-1, with D possibly matching TRBD1 (5 bases). The CDR3 is 15 residues long. CDR1 and CDR2 from the germline V gene are SGHVS and FNYEAQ. V lost 3 bases and J 2 bases, leaving 13 bases between the germline ends. CDR3 nucleotide sequence: TGTGCCAGCAGCTTCGAAGGGGCGGGAAACACTGAAGCTTTCTTT. It codes for CASSFEGAGNTEAFF. Variable domain in full (rest from reference TRBV7-6 and TRBJ1-1): GAGVSQSPRYKVTKRGQDVALRCDPISGHVSLYWYRQALGQGPEFLTYFNYEAQQDKSGLPNDRFSAERPEGSISTLTIQRTEQRDSAMYRCASSFEGAGNTEAFFGQGTRLTVV.

The V gene is TRBV7-3, the J gene TRBJ1-1; D is uncertain. The germline V gene encodes CDR1 SGHTA and CDR2 FQGTGA. The ends were cut back, 4 bases at V and 8 bases at J, with 14 bases in the middle. The CDR3 sequence is 13 residues long. CDR3 in DNA: TGTGCCAGCAGCTCCTGGGCAGAAACGGAAGCTTTCTTT. Its protein product is CASSSWAETEAFF.

The chain carries TRBV27 and TRBJ1-1, with 7 bases matching TRBD1. There are 12 residues in the CDR3. Per the germline V gene, CDR1 is MNHEY and CDR2 is SMNVEV (reference sequence). Losses at the gene ends were 5 bases for V and 8 bases for J; bases not matched to a gene: 5. Here the CDR3 reads CASSLSGGEAFF. DNA of the CDR3: TGTGCCAGCAGTCTCTCAGGGGGGGAAGCTTTCTTT.

The V gene is TRBV29-1, the J gene TRBJ2-7; a weak D match, TRBD2 (5 bases). The germline CDR1 and CDR2 sequences are SQVTM and ANQGSEA. Trimming stripped 4 bases from V and 5 bases from J, with 6 bases between. The CDR3 length is 10 residues. CDR3 nucleotides: TGCAGCGTTGGGGAGAACGAGCAGTACTTC. Protein product: CSVGENEQYF.

V is TRBV2 and J is TRBJ2-1, with D perhaps TRBD2 (6 bases). CDR3 size: 13 residues. Trimming took off 8 bases at V and 4 bases at J, with 12 bases between the two ends. CDR1 SNHLY and CDR2 FYNNEI come from the germline V gene. DNA of the CDR3: TGTGCCAGCGGGGAGACTAGTTACAATGAGCAGTTCTTC. Amino acid sequence: CASGETSYNEQFF. Supplemented by reference TRBV2 and TRBJ2-1, the full variable domain reads EPEVTQTPSHQVTQMGQEVILRCVPISNHLYFYWYRQILGQKVEFLVSFYNNEISEKSEIFDDQFSVERPDGSNFTLKIRSTKLEDSAMYFCASGETSYNEQFFGPGTRLTVL.

The V and J genes are TRBV19 and TRBJ2-1; maybe TRBD2 (5 bases). In germline, CDR1 is LNHDA, CDR2 SQIVND (reference sequence). V lost 3 bases to trimming and J lost 6 bases, with 12 bases between them. The CDR3 contains 14 residues. In DNA, the CDR3 is TGTGCCAGTAGTATTCGGAGGCCCCCCAATGAGCAGTTCTTC. It specifies CASSIRRPPNEQFF.

The chain uses TRBV28 and TRBJ1-1; TRBD1 might be the D (5 bases). The CDR3 consists of 18 residues. Looked up from germline, CDR1 is MDHEN and CDR2 is SYDVKM. V was trimmed by 6 bases and J by 0 bases, leaving 23 bases between them. The CDR3 loop is CASRFQGFRGVMNTEAFF. CDR3 nucleotide sequence: TGTGCCAGCAGGTTCCAGGGCTTTCGGGGGGTGATGAACACTGAAGCTTTCTTT.

This clone was observed a single time. This rearrangement joins TRBV7-2 to TRBJ2-7; the D is unclear. The V gene's germline CDR1 is SGHTA and CDR2 FQGNSA. The CDR3 loop spans 14 amino acids. The V and J ends lost 0 bases and 1 base respectively, with 7 bases between them. Here the CDR3 reads CASSLAWRSYEQYF. CDR3 DNA: TGTGCCAGCAGCTTAGCGTGGCGGTCCTACGAGCAGTACTTC. Full variable domain (outside the CDR3, taken from reference TRBV7-2 and TRBJ2-7): GAGVSQSPSNKVTEKGKDVELRCDPISGHTALYWYRQSLGQGLEFLIYFQGNSAPDKSGLPSDRFSAERTGGSVSTLTIQRTQQEDSAVYLCASSLAWRSYEQYFGPGTRLTVT.

The rearrangement uses TRBV5-6 and TRBJ2-7; 11 bases map to TRBD1. Trimming took 1 base from V and 5 from J; bases not matched to a gene: 14. From germline, CDR1 is SGHDT and CDR2 YYEEEE. The CDR3 sequence is 18 residues long. CDR3 loop: CASSLPKFGTGGRDEQYF. In DNA form, the CDR3 reads TGTGCCAGCAGCTTGCCCAAATTCGGGACAGGGGGAAGGGACGAGCAGTACTTC.

This rearrangement joins TRBV9 to TRBJ2-7; possibly TRBD1 for D (6 bases). Germline CDR1 reads SGDLS; CDR2 reads YYNGEE. Trimming stripped 0 bases from V and 5 bases from J, with 15 bases between. This CDR3 is built from 15 residues. CDR3 loop: CASSVDGTPLNEQYF. CDR3 nucleotide sequence: TGTGCCAGCAGCGTAGATGGGACACCTCTTAACGAGCAGTACTTC.

This chain connects TRBV5-4 to TRBJ2-1; tentative D call: TRBD1 (6 bases). Trimming removed 9 bases at V and 7 bases at J, with 14 bases between. The CDR3 is made up of 12 amino acids. CDR1 SGHNT and CDR2 YYREEE come from the germline V gene (reference sequence). CDR3 in amino acids: CANGPQGNEQFF. The CDR3 region has the DNA TGTGCCAACGGGCCTCAGGGGAATGAGCAGTTCTTC. Complete variable domain (other parts from reference TRBV5-4 and TRBJ2-1): ETGVTQSPTHLIKTRGQQVTLRCSSQSGHNTVSWYQQALGQGPQFIFQYYREEENGRGNFPPRFSGLQFPNYSSELNVNALELDDSALYLCANGPQGNEQFFGPGTRLTVL.

This chain uses TRBV2 with TRBJ2-6; TRBD2 might be the D (5 bases). CDR3 length equals 17 residues. V dropped 3 bases and J dropped 2 bases, with 14 bases sitting between them. CDR1 is SNHLY, CDR2 FYNNEI, per germline. DNA for the CDR3: TGTGCCAGCAGTGACGGGGAAGGTGCAGCTGGGGCCAACGTCCTGACTTTC. Amino acids: CASSDGEGAAGANVLTF.

J is TRBJ2-3 and V is TRBV29-1; D gene ambiguous. This CDR3 region has 11 residues. CDR1 SQVTM and CDR2 ANQGSEA come from the germline V gene. Deletions cut 5 bases from V and 6 bases from J, with 9 bases between. The CDR3 region is CSVFLSDTQYF. Written as DNA, the CDR3 is TGCAGCGTTTTTCTTTCGGATACGCAGTATTTT.

V is TRBV30 and J is TRBJ2-7; tentative D call: TRBD1 (5 bases). Germline V gene sequence: CDR1 GTSNPN, CDR2 SVGIG (reference sequence). The V and J ends lost 2 bases and 4 bases respectively, with 12 bases between them. The CDR3 totals 13 residues. CDR3 amino acids: CAWSRGLPYEQYF. CDR3 nucleotides: TGTGCCTGGAGTAGGGGTCTCCCTTACGAGCAGTACTTC.

The genes are TRBV18 and TRBJ2-7; D is uncertain. The germline CDR1 and CDR2 sequences are KGHSH and LQKENI. This CDR3 has 13 amino acids. Trimming cost V 5 bases and J 2 bases, with 10 bases left between them. This CDR3 reads CASSSPDTYEQYF. The CDR3 coding sequence is TGTGCCAGCTCATCCCCAGACACCTACGAGCAGTACTTC.

The J gene is TRBJ1-1, the V gene TRBV6-1, with D unresolved. The CDR3 contains 15 residues. Germline V CDR1 and CDR2: MNHNS, SASEGT. Trimming stripped 7 bases from V and 0 bases from J, with 15 bases between. The chain's CDR3 is CASIITGVLNTEAFF. CDR3 DNA: TGTGCCAGCATTATTACGGGTGTTCTGAACACTGAAGCTTTCTTT.

This clone was recorded once. The chain recombines TRBV19 with TRBJ1-5, with no clear D. Germline CDR1 reads LNHDA; CDR2 reads SQIVND (reference sequence). The germline V and J ends were trimmed by 3 bases and 4 bases, with 7 bases remaining between them. This CDR3 region has 13 residues. CDR3 nucleotide sequence: TGTGCCAGTAGTATTGGCGGAAATCAGCCCCAGCATTTT. Translated, it gives CASSIGGNQPQHF.

The gene calls are TRBV5-6 and TRBJ2-7; the D gene is possibly TRBD1 (6 bases). Trimming left V 1 base short and J 3 bases short, with 14 bases between. The germline V gene has CDR1 SGHDT and CDR2 YYEEEE. This CDR3 is built from 15 residues. The CDR3 protein is CASSLLAQGFYEQYF. In nucleotides, the CDR3 is TGTGCCAGCAGCTTGTTGGCACAGGGCTTCTACGAGCAGTACTTC.